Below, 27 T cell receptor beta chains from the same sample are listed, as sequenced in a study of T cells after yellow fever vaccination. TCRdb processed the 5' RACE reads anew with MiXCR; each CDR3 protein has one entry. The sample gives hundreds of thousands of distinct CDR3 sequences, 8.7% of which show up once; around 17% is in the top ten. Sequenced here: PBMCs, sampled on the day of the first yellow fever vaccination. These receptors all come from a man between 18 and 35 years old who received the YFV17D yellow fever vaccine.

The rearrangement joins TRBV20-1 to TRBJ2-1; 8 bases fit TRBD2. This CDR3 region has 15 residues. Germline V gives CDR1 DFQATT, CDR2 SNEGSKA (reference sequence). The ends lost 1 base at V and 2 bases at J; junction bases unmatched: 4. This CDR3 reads CSARGAGGPYNEQFF. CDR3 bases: TGCAGTGCTAGAGGCGCGGGGGGCCCCTACAATGAGCAGTTCTTC.

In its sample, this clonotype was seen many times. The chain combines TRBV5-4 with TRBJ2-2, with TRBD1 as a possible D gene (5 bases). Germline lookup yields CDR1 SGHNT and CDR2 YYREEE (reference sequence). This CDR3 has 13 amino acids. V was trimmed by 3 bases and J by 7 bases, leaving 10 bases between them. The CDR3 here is CASSSTGGGELFF. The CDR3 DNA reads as TGTGCCAGCAGCTCAACAGGTGGCGGGGAGCTGTTTTTT.

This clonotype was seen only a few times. The CDR3 region has the DNA TGTGCCAGCAGCTTTATCCGGGACAGTCGTAATGAAAAACTGTTTTTT. This sequence encodes CASSFIRDSRNEKLFF. The chain recombines TRBV7-9 with TRBJ1-4; 7 positions agree with TRBD1. V trimming: 3 bases; J trimming: 4 bases; junction bases outside the gene matches: 8. The CDR3 consists of 16 residues. The germline gives CDR1 SEHNR, CDR2 FQNEAQ (reference sequence). Looking up the rest from reference TRBV7-9 and TRBJ1-4 gives the full variable domain: DTGVSQNPRHKITKRGQNVTFRCDPISEHNRLYWYRQTLGQGPEFLTYFQNEAQLEKSRLLSDRFSAERPKGSFSTLEIQRTEQGDSAMYLCASSFIRDSRNEKLFFGSGTQLSVL.

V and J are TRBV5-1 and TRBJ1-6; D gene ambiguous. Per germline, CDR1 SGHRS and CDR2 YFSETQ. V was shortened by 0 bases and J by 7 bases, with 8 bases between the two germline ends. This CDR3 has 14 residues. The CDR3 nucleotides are TGCGCCAGCAGCTTGGACAGCCGGAATTCACCCCTCCACTTT. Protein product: CASSLDSRNSPLHF.

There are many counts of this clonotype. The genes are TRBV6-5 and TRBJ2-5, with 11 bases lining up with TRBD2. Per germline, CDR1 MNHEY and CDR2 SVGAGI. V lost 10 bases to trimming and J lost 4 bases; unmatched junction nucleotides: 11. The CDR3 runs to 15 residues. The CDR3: CATTLAGGRRETQYF. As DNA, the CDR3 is TGTGCCACCACTTTAGCGGGGGGGCGGCGAGAGACCCAGTACTTC.

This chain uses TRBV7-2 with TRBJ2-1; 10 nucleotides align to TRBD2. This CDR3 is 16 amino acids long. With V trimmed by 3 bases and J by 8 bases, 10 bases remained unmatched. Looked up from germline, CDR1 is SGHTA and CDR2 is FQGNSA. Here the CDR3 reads CTSSLQLAGEWDEQFF. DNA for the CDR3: TGTACCAGCAGCTTGCAGCTAGCGGGGGAGTGGGATGAGCAGTTCTTC.

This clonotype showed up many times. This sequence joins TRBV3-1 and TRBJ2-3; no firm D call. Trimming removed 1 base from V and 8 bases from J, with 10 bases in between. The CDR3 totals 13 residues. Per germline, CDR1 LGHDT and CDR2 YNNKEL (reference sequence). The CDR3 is CASSQGETRTQYF. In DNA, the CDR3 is TGTGCCAGCAGCCAAGGAGAGACTCGTACGCAGTATTTT.

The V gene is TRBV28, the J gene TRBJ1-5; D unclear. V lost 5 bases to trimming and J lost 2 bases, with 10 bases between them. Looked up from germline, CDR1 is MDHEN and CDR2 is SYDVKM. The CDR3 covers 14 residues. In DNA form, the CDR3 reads TGTGCCAGCAGTCGAGGGTTGCGCAATCAGCCCCAGCATTTT. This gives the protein CASSRGLRNQPQHF.

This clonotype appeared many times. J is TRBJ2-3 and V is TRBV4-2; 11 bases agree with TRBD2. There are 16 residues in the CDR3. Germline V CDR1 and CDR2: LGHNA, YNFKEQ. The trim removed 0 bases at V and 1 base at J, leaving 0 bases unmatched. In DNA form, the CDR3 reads TGTGCCAGCAGCCAAGAGGGACTAGCGGGCACAGATACGCAGTATTTT. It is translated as CASSQEGLAGTDTQYF.

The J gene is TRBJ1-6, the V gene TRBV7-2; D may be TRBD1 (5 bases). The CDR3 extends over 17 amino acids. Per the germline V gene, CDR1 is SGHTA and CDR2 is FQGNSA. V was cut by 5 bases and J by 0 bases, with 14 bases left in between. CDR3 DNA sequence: TGTGCCAGCAGCCTGACAGCCATGAGCTCCTATAATTCACCCCTCCACTTT. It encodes CASSLTAMSSYNSPLHF.

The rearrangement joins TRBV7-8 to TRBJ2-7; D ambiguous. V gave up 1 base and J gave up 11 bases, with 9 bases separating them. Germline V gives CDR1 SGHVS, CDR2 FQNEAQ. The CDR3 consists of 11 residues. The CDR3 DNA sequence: TGTGCCAGCAGCTTAGAGGGTATCGAGTACTTC. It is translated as CASSLEGIEYF. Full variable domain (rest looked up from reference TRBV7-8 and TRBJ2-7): GAGVSQSPRYKVAKRGQDVALRCDPISGHVSLFWYQQALGQGPEFLTYFQNEAQLDKSGLPSDRFFAERPEGSVSTLKIQRTQQEDSAVYLCASSLEGIEYFGPGTRLTVT.

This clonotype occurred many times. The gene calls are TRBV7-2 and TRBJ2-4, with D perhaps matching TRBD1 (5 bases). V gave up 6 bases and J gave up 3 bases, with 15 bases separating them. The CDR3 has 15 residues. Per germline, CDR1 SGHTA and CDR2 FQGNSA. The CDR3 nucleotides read TGTGCCAGCAGTGCTCAAACAGGCTTCAAAAACATTCAGTACTTC. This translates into CASSAQTGFKNIQYF.

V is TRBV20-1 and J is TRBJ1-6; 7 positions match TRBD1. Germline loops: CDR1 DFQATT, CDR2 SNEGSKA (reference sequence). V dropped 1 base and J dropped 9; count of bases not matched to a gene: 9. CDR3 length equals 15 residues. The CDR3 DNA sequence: TGCAGTGCTAGAGTGTTAGGAGGGGGCCGTTCACCCCTCCACTTT. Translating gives CSARVLGGGRSPLHF.

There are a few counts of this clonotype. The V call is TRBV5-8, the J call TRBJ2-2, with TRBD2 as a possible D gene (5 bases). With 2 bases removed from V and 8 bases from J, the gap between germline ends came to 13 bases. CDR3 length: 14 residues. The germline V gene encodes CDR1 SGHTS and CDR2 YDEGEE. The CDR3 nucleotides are TGTGCCAGCAGCTTCGGACTCCGATCGGGGGAGCTGTTTTTT. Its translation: CASSFGLRSGELFF. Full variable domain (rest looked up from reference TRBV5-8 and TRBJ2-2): EAGVTQSPTHLIKTRGQQATLRCSPISGHTSVYWYQQALGLGLQFLLWYDEGEERNRGNFPPRFSGRQFPNYSSELNVNALELEDSALYLCASSFGLRSGELFFGEGSRLTVL.

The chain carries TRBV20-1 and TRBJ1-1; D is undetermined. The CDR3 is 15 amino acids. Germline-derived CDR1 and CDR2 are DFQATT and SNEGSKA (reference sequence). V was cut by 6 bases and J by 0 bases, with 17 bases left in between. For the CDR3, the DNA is TGCAGTGCGAGACGTCCGGGGAGCATGAACACTGAAGCTTTCTTT. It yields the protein CSARRPGSMNTEAFF.

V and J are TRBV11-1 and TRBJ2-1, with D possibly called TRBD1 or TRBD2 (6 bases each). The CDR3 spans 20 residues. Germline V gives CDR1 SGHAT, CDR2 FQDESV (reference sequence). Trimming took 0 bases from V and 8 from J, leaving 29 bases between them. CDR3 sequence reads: CASSLAVGGYQAKFQHEQFF. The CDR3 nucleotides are TGTGCCAGCAGCTTAGCGGTGGGGGGCTACCAAGCTAAATTCCAGCATGAGCAGTTCTTC.

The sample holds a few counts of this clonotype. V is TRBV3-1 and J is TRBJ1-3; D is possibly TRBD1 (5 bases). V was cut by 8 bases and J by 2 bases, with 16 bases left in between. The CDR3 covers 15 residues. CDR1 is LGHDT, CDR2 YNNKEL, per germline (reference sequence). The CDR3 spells CASCPVGTAGNTIYF. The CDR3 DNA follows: TGTGCCAGCTGCCCTGTTGGGACCGCTGGAAACACCATATATTTT.

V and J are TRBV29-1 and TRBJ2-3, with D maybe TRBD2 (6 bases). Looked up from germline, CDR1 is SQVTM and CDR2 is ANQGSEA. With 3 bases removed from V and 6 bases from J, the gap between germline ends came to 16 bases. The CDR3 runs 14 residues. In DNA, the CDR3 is TGCAGCGTTGAGGGGGTGCGGGGATGGGATACGCAGTATTTT. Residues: CSVEGVRGWDTQYF.

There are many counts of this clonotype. The CDR3 region is CASSPGTWDSPLHF. CDR3 coding DNA: TGTGCCAGCAGCCCCGGGACCTGGGATTCACCCCTCCACTTT. This sequence joins TRBV5-5 and TRBJ1-6, with D perhaps TRBD1 (5 bases). This CDR3 comprises 14 residues. CDR1 is SGHKS, CDR2 YYEKEE, per germline (reference sequence). V lost 4 bases and J 8 bases, leaving 13 bases between the germline ends.

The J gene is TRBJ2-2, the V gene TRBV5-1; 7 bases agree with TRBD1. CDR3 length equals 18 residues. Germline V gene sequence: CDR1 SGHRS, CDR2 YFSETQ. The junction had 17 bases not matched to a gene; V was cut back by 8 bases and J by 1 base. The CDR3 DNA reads TGCGCCAGGTTCCGACAGGGAAAAGGAATCCGGAACACCGGGGAGCTGTTTTTT. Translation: CARFRQGKGIRNTGELFF.

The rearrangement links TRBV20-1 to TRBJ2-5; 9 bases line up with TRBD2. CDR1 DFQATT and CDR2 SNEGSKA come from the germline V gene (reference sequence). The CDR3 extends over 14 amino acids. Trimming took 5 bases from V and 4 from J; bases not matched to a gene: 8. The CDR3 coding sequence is TGCAGTGCTGCTCCGGGACTAGCTTCAGAGACCCAGTACTTC. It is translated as CSAAPGLASETQYF.

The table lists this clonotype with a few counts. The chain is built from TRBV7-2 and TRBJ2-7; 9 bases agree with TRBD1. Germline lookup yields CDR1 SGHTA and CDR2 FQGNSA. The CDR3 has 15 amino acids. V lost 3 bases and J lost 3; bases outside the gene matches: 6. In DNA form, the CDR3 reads TGTGCCAGCAGCTTTTCGGGACAGGGTTACTACGAGCAGTACTTC. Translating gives CASSFSGQGYYEQYF.

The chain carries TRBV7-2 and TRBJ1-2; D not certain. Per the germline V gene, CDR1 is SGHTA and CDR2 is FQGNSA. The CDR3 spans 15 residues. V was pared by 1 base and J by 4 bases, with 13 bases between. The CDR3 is CASSLGPGTIYGYTF. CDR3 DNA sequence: TGTGCCAGCAGCTTAGGTCCAGGAACTATCTATGGCTACACCTTC.

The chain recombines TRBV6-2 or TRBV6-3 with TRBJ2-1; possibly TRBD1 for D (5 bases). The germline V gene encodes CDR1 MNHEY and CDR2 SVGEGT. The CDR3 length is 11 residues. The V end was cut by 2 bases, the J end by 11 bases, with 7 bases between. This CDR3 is CASSYDSKQFF. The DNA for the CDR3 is TGTGCCAGCAGTTACGACAGCAAGCAGTTCTTC.

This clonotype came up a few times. The CDR3 nucleotides read TGCAGTCTTTCTATAGCGAGTCAGGGTACGCAGTATTTT. Residues: CSLSIASQGTQYF. The V call is TRBV20-1, the J call TRBJ2-3; D tentatively reads TRBD1 or TRBD2 (5 bases each). Per the germline V gene, CDR1 is DFQATT and CDR2 is SNEGSKA (reference sequence). This CDR3 has 13 amino acids. Trimming pared 8 bases from V and 8 bases from J, leaving 20 bases between.

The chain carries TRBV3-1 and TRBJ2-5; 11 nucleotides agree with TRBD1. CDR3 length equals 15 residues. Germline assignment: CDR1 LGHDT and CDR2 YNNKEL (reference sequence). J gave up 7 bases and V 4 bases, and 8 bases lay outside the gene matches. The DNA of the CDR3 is TGTGCCAGCAGCCTCCGAGGGACAGGGGGACGGACCCAGTACTTC. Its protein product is CASSLRGTGGRTQYF.

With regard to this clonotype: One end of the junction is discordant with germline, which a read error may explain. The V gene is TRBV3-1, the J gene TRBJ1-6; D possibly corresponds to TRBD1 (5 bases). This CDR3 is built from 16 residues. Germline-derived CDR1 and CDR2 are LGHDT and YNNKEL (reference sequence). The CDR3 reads CGSSYRGEGLNSPLHF. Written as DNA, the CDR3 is TGTGGCAGCAGCTACCGGGGGGAAGGACTCAATTCACCCCTCCACTTT.